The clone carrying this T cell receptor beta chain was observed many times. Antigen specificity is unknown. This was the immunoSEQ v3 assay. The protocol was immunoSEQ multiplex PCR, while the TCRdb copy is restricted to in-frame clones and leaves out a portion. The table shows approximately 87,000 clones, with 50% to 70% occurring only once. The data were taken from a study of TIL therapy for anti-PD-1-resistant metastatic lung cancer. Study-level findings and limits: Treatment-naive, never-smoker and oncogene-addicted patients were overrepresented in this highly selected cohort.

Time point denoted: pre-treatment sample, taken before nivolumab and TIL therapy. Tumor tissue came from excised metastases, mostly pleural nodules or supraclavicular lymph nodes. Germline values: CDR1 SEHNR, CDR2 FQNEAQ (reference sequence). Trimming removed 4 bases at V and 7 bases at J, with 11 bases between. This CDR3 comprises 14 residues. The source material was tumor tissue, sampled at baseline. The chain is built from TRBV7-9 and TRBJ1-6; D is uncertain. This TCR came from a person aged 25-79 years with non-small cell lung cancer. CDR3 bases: TGTGCCAGCAGCTCCCGGGTAGGGAATTCACCCCTCCACTTT. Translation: CASSSRVGNSPLHF. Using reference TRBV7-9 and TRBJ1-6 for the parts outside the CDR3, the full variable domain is DTGVSQNPRHKITKRGQNVTFRCDPISEHNRLYWYRQTLGQGPEFLTYFQNEAQLEKSRLLSDRFSAERPKGSFSTLEIQRTEQGDSAMYLCASSSRVGNSPLHFGNGTRLTVT.